This T cell receptor (beta chain) came from a study of cytomegalovirus exposure and HLA in healthy donors (dated 2017 in TCRdb). As for the study more broadly: An earlier analysis of about 530 of the donors reported under 300 Gb of sequence data and 117 million unique TCR beta sequences obtained from around 170 million T cells. Several DR-DQ haplotypes were handled as single units for association and clustering, since linkage in the cohort was strong. Typing coverage varied by locus: roughly 629-630 donors for A, B, C, DRB1 and DQB1; 522 for DQA1; about 570 for DPA1; fewer than 480 for DPB1. In addition to the first cohort of 666 subjects, a separate validation cohort of some 120 different subjects was used. Of the 350 to 450 genotyped donors, roughly 76% were placed in the genetic ancestry cluster associated with self-reported Caucasian donors. In a later genetic analysis, genome-wide SNP genotypes for 398 of the 666 donors were used, and that subset was treated as a discovery cohort. Rather than using new phenotypic data, the later analysis identified candidate immune exposures from TCR beta sequences and from how often those sequences occurred across donors. A later analysis re-analyzed previously published TCR beta repertoires from hundreds of donors and added high-resolution HLA genotyping to study TCR occurrence patterns. Class I and class II HLA loci were covered by the typing at four-digit resolution. The study profiled the T cell repertoires of hundreds of subjects by immunosequencing and related them to cytomegalovirus serostatus. In an earlier analysis of a few hundred of the donors, high-throughput TCR beta sequencing was used to judge whether each TCR beta V gene segment behaved as functional or pseudogenic. The study aimed to test whether cataloging public T cell receptors could reveal signatures of past pathogen exposure. High-throughput TCR immunosequencing, statistical association of individual TCRs with disease status, and machine learning were combined to predict cytomegalovirus infection status. On average, about 240,000 unique TCR beta nucleotide sequences were sequenced per donor among 398 genotyped donors of the cohort, with 15% to 20% of those sequences being non-productive. Donor age, sex, ethnicity and CMV serostatus were compiled together with the repertoire data. An early release covering just under 650 HLA-typed donors comprised about 300 gigabases of sequencing data and around 86 million unique TCR sequences. All discovery cohort repertoires had been generated on a single sequencing platform. Points the paper makes about the study in general: A later analysis found that most CMV-associated TCR beta chains appeared HLA-restricted, with HLA associations seemingly driven largely by CMV exposure. The authors suggested that the approach could potentially be extended to other disease states and immunological phenotypes. In an earlier analysis of 587 of the donors, most TCR beta V segments appeared in productive rearrangements about 87% or about 30% of the time, broadly matching IMGT annotations. CMV serostatus was the only immune exposure information available for the cohort. Several of the top co-occurrence clusters appeared to be linked to parvovirus B19, influenza, CMV and Epstein-Barr virus, according to a later analysis. The 87-base-pair reads could not distinguish some IMGT-functional V segments, including TRBV6-2 and TRBV6-3, so those segments were excluded. In a later analysis, the rate of TCR association differed among HLA loci, with DRB1 alleles having the most associated TCRs and HLA-C alleles having the fewest. A further reported finding was that TCR beta sequences accurately predicted the HLA-A and HLA-B alleles for most subjects in the first cohort. Because counts were too low, roughly 17 rarely observed V segments, including chromosome 9 orphons, were left out of the earlier analysis of approximately 500 of the donors. Linkage disequilibrium might explain the correlated functional status among segregating V segments, but an unknown experimental factor could not be excluded. Cytomegalovirus status was reported to be diagnosed by the classifier with high specificity and sensitivity in both the original and validation cohorts. HLA typing was unavailable for some donors at each locus, so association tests used only the typed subset. Compared with equally common non-associated chains, HLA-associated TCR beta chains in a later analysis were more clonally expanded and had lower generation probabilities. In vitro tests confirmed that a few of the cytomegalovirus-associated TCR beta chains recognize cytomegalovirus antigens. A cluster of highly shared sequence variants was judged likely to represent a technical artifact of the sequencing pipeline. The study gave a list of over 150 TCR beta chains associated with cytomegalovirus. Only TCR beta chains were sequenced in this cohort, and the absence of alpha or paired-chain data limited detectable features. A later genetic analysis reported fewer N-insertions in productive TCRs among donors in an Asian-associated ancestry cluster than the roughly 700-donor mean. In a later genetic analysis, a missense DCLRE1C variant was associated with V-gene and J-gene trimming of TCR beta chains, and the association was replicated in an independent cohort. Most TCR sequences were observed very rarely across donors, whereas some public TCRs were present in many individuals. A later analysis associated around 16,000 TCR beta sequences with specific HLA alleles at a false discovery rate of 0.05. When HLA alleles, especially DR and DQ, strongly co-occurred, TCR associations were difficult to assign to individual alleles. The presence/absence analyses assumed that sequencing depth was roughly uniform across donors, and that assumption may not be true.

Library preparation was by the immunoSEQ multiplex PCR assay. The multiplex PCR relied on a mix of 60 forward primers for TCR Vbeta segments and 13 reverse primers for TCR Jbeta segments. The CDR3 region of rearranged TCR beta genes was amplified from genomic DNA by a multiplex PCR assay. On the Illumina HiSeq System, the amplified TCR beta libraries were sequenced as 87-base-pair reads. On the authors' methods: A later analysis tallied 70 million to 100 million unique TCR beta chains across the approximately 670 repertoires, and some 10 million of those chains were shared by two or more donors. Raw reads were error-corrected and collapsed into unique sequences by a nearest-neighbor algorithm in which closely related sequences were merged to remove PCR and sequencing errors. Alignment of CDR3 sequences to IMGT reference sequences was used to assign V, D and J gene segments. Each retained sequence needed at least a six-nucleotide match to both a V gene segment and a J gene segment. A rearrangement counted as productive if the CDR3 had no stop codons and remained in frame with V and J, and every other rearrangement counted as non-productive. Following IMGT convention, CDR3 was defined as the stretch from the second conserved V-encoded cysteine up to the conserved J-encoded phenylalanine. The earlier analysis of about 610 of the donors excluded any sequence lacking an unambiguous match to a single V gene segment. An earlier analysis of several hundred of the donors called V segments functional above 56.7% productive rearrangements and segregating when the between-donor standard deviation exceeded 5%. A statistical classification framework was built to diagnose cytomegalovirus status from the catalog of TCR beta chain sequences. In a later analysis, TCR nucleotide sequences were compared against IMGT/GENE-DB human TR gene sequences so that V and J genes could be assigned. Using the TCRdist pipeline, a later analysis assigned CDR3 sequences along with most-parsimonious VDJ recombination scenarios. In a later analysis, each TCR beta chain was defined by its CDR3 amino acid sequence together with its V-gene family, and reads lacking a unique V-gene family were excluded. As a way to deal with suspected cross-contamination and a sequencing artifact, a later analysis dropped 450 to 700 nucleotide sequences that were highly shared and had low generation probability. A later analysis calculated a clonal expansion index for each public chain from normalized within-repertoire ranks of inferred template counts. In a later analysis, generation probabilities were computed with a VDJ recombination model fitted to out-of-frame rearrangements, and the resulting probabilities were checked against IGoR. A later analysis scored TCR-TCR, TCR-HLA and TCR-CMV co-occurrence with hypergeometric tests, applying a repertoire-size bias correction to TCR pairs. A later analysis estimated false discovery rates by permuting HLA or CMV assignments 20 times. A later analysis grouped co-occurring TCRs with DBSCAN, adding TCRdist sequence similarity when clustering within HLA-allele-positive subsets. Repertoires with fewer than 30,000 or more than 120,000 public chains were left out of co-occurrence clustering, as were five repertoires with anomalous nucleotide sharing. This immuneACCESS table, as held by TCRdb, lists in-frame sequences with V and J called but not all clones. Of the missing ones, under half trace to an unresolved V gene in checked studies; the others have no known cause. V, J and clone size were drawn from that table, and D and trimming were deduced from the DNA. This sample has about 260,000 clones in its table, and under 80% of those were observed once. The ten largest make up around 2% of the sample.

On this clone itself: Its antigen has not been determined. No qualities accompany the bases; no much larger clone lies one base away.

The cohort consisted of approximately 670 healthy bone marrow donors. Cohort members were all nominally healthy when sampled, although unrecorded immune exposures were likely present. The donor was CMV seronegative and was included in the group of several hundred seronegative cohort members. A peripheral blood sample was provided by each donor, and peripheral blood mononuclear cells were used for TCR beta sequencing. The Qiagen DNeasy Blood Extraction Kit was used to extract genomic DNA from the blood cell samples. Based on the germline V gene (reference sequence), the CDR1 and CDR2 sequences are LNHDA and SQIVND. The CDR3 numbers 15 residues from cysteine through phenylalanine. The kept DNA is CDR3 alone, 45 bases in frame from the first base. The germline V end is reduced by 7 bases and the J end by 3 bases; junction bases left unmatched: 9.

The clonotype originates from a female donor in good health and CMV-seronegative. Sequenced sample: PBMCs. The chain couples TRBV19 to TRBJ2-7, and TRBD1 aligns with 10 junction nucleotides. Read as DNA, the sequence is TGTGCCAGTAACGCCGGGACAGGGGCTTACTACGAGCAGTACTTC. This sequence encodes CASNAGTGAYYEQYF.